This T cell receptor beta chain was documented in a study of Ad26.COV2.S vaccination and SARS-CoV-2 variants. This CDR3 comprises 12 residues. The germline V gene has CDR1 MNHEY and CDR2 SVGAGI. The ends were cut back, 6 bases at V and 2 bases at J, with 8 bases in the middle. TCRdb's table, derived via immunoSEQ multiplex PCR, lists solely in-frame clones and lacks some. The sample lists hundreds of thousands of clones, about 93% occurring once. This clone was seen only a few times. Treatment of the sample: around 19 received Ad26.COV2.S at low or high dose, single or two shots; 5 received placebo; per-sample allocation not given. Day 63 following the first vaccine or placebo injection was when the samples were taken. The individual, an adult aged 18-55 years, was a donor in Boston.

The sequence was collected from a person aged 18 to 65 who received the Ad26.COV2.S COVID-19 vaccine or a placebo. The sample in question was peripheral blood, obtained in a trial of Ad26.COV2.S vaccine versus placebo. The chain employs TRBV6-5 and TRBJ2-7; D not certain. CDR3 in amino acids: CASRRKTYEQYF. DNA for the CDR3: TGTGCCAGCAGGCGGAAAACCTACGAGCAGTACTTC.